This note documents a single TCR beta chain sequence. Its antigen is undetermined. The source of the sample is a study of regulatory dendritic cells for organ transplantation. Whole-study findings and limits: Memory CD8+ clonal expansion seemed more limited with regulatory than mature dendritic cells. Memory T cells were less diverse than naive, with memory CD8+ most oligoclonal.

Allogeneic regulatory or mature dendritic cells were co-cultured for more than 4 days with CFSE-labeled sorted T cells at 1:10. Sequencing used immunoSEQ multiplex PCR; TCRdb keeps in-frame clones, though not all of them. The sample lists some 11,000 clones; more than 70% were seen once. The CDR3 totals 18 residues. Germline V gene data show CDR1 as MGHRA and CDR2 as YSYEKL. Trimming stripped 3 bases from V and 6 bases from J, with 24 bases between. This sequence joins TRBV4-1 and TRBJ2-1; a possible D gene is TRBD2 (7 bases). This TCR was recovered from a human donor in good health. The sequenced material came from naive CD8+ T cells from blood cultured with regulatory dendritic cells. Subset defined: CD45RA+ naive T cells. The CDR3 bases are TGCGCCAGCAGCCAGACTAGGGGGGGGCCTTTTGAGCTCAATGAGCAGTTCTTC. Encoded protein: CASSQTRGGPFELNEQFF.